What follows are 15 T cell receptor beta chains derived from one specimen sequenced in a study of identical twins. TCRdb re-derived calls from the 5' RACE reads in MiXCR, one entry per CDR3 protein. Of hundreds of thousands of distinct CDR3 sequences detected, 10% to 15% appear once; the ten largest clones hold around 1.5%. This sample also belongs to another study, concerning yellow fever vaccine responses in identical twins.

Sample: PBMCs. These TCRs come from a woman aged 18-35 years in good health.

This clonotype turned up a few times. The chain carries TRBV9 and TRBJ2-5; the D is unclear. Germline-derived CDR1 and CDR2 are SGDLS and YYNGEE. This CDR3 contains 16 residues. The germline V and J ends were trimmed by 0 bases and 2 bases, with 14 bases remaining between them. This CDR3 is CASSVGSQVGQETQYF. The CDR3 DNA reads TGTGCCAGCAGCGTAGGCAGCCAAGTGGGACAAGAGACCCAGTACTTC.

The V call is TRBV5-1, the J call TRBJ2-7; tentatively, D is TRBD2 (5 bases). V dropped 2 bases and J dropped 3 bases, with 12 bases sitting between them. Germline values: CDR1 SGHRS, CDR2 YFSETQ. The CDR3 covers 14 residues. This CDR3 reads CASSFTGLGYEQYF. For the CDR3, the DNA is TGCGCCAGCAGCTTTACGGGATTGGGCTACGAGCAGTACTTC.

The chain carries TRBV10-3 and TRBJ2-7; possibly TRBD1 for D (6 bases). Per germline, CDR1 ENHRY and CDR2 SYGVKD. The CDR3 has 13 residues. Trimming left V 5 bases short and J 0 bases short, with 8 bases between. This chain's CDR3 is CAISTGTSYEQYV. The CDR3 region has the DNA TGTGCCATCAGTACAGGGACCTCCTACGAGCAGTACGTC.

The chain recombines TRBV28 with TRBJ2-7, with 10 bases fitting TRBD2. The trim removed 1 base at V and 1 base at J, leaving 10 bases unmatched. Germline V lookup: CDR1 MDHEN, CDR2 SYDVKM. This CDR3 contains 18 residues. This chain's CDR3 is CASSLFGLAGVWSYEQYF. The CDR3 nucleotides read TGTGCCAGCAGTTTATTCGGGCTAGCGGGAGTCTGGTCCTACGAGCAGTACTTC. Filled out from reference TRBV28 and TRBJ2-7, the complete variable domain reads DVKVTQSSRYLVKRTGEKVFLECVQDMDHENMFWYRQDPGLGLRLIYFSYDVKMKEKGDIPEGYSVSREKKERFSLILESASTNQTSMYLCASSLFGLAGVWSYEQYFGPGTRLTVT.

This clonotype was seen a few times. The CDR3 bases are TGTGCCAGCAGCCGGAGAACCGAGACCCAGTACTTC. The encoded protein is CASSRRTETQYF. The chain links TRBV12-3 or TRBV12-4 to TRBJ2-5; no clear D gene. The germline V and J ends were trimmed by 6 bases and 5 bases, with 10 bases remaining between them. The length of the CDR3 is 12 residues.

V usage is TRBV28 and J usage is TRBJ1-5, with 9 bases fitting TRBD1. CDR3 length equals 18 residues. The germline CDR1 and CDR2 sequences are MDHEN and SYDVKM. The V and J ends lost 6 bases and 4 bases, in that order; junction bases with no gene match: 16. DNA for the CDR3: TGTGCCAGCAGACGATTCAGCTCTGGGACAGGGTTTAATCAGCCCCAGCATTTT. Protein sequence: CASRRFSSGTGFNQPQHF.

CDR3 protein: CASSLNTGLAGVEQYF. The CDR3 DNA is TGTGCCAGCAGCCTAAATACGGGACTAGCGGGAGTTGAGCAGTACTTC. The V gene is TRBV7-9, the J gene TRBJ2-7; the match to TRBD2 covers 14 bases. V lost 5 bases, J lost 7 bases, and 10 bases stayed unmatched. CDR3 length equals 16 residues. Per the germline V gene, CDR1 is SEHNR and CDR2 is FQNEAQ (reference sequence). Combining the CDR3 with reference TRBV7-9 and TRBJ2-7 gives the whole variable domain DTGVSQNPRHKITKRGQNVTFRCDPISEHNRLYWYRQTLGQGPEFLTYFQNEAQLEKSRLLSDRFSAERPKGSFSTLEIQRTEQGDSAMYLCASSLNTGLAGVEQYFGPGTRLTVT.

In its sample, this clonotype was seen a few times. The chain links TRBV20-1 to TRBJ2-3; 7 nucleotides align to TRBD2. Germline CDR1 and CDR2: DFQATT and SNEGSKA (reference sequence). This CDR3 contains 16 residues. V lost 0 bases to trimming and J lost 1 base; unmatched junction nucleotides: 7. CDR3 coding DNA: TGCAGTGCTAGAGATGGGAGGGAACACCGCACAGATACGCAGTATTTT. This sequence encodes CSARDGREHRTDTQYF.

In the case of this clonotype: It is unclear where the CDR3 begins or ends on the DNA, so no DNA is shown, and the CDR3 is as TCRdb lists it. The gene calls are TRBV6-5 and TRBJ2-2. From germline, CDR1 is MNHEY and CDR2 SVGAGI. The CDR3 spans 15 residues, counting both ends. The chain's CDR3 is CASSFFGEHRGAVFF.

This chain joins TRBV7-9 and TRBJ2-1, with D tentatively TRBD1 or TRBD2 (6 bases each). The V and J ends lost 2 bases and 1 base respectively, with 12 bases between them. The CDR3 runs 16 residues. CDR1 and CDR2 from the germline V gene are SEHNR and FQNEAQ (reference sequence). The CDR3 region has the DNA TGTGCCAGCAGCTTATTCGAGGGGGGATCCTACAATGAGCAGTTCTTC. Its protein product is CASSLFEGGSYNEQFF.

The CDR3 here is CASSWGHSYEQYV. DNA of the CDR3: TGTGCCAGCAGCTGGGGACATTCCTACGAGCAGTACGTC. The chain is built from TRBV7-8 and TRBJ2-7, with D perhaps matching TRBD1 (6 bases). CDR1 is SGHVS and CDR2 is FQNEAQ in the germline V gene. Trimming left V 4 bases short and J 1 base short, with 8 bases between. The CDR3 consists of 13 residues.

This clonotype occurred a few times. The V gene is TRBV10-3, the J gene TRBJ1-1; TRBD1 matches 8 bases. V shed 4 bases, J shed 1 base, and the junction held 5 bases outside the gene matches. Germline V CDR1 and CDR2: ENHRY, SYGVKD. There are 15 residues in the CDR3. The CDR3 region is CAISGPGTGNTEAFF. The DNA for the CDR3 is TGTGCCATCAGTGGCCCCGGGACAGGGAACACTGAAGCTTTCTTT.

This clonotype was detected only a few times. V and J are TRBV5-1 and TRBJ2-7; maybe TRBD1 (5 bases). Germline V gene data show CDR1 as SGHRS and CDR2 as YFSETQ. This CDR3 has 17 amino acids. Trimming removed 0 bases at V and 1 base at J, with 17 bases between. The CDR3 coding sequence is TGCGCCAGCAGCTTGGACACCCAGGGTTTACGGTCCTACGAGCAGTACTTC. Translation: CASSLDTQGLRSYEQYF.

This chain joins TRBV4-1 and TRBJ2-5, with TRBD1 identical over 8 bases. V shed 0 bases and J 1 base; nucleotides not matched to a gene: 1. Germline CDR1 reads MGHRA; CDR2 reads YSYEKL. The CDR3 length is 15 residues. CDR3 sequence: CASSQDTGGQETQYF. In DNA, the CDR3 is TGCGCCAGCAGCCAAGATACAGGGGGCCAAGAGACCCAGTACTTC.

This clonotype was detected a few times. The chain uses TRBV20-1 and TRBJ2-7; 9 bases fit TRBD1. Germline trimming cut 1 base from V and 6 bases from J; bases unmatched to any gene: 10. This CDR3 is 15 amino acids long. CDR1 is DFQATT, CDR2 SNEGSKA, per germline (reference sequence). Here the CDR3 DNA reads TGCAGTGCTAGAGCGGCCCAGACAGGGGGGATCGAGCAGTACTTC. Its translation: CSARAAQTGGIEQYF.